The 30 T cell receptor beta chains reported below all come from one sample, sequenced in a study of a mutant IDH1 vaccine in newly diagnosed glioma. Time point meaning: week 5, during vaccination. Each dose delivered 300 ug of mutant IDH1 20-mer peptide subcutaneously with imiquimod. These TCRs are of unknown antigen specificity. Sequenced by immunoSEQ multiplex PCR; TCRdb stores in-frame clones only, minus some. This repertoire shows some 51,000 clones, more than 70% found once; its top ten account for about 5%. The input for sequencing was PBMCs, taken from a glioma patient whose treatment included an IDH1 peptide vaccine. Source of these receptors: a man aged 45-65 years with glioma.

The chain joins TRBV4-3 to TRBJ1-1; D remains ambiguous. The germline gives CDR1 LGHNA, CDR2 YSLEER. V lost 0 bases, J lost 0 bases, and 8 bases lay in between. The CDR3 is 15 amino acids. As DNA, the CDR3 is TGCGCCAGCAGCCAAGATACGGGTTTGAACACTGAAGCTTTCTTT. Translation gives CASSQDTGLNTEAFF.

The chain is built from TRBV27 and TRBJ2-3; D uncertain. The CDR3 extends over 13 amino acids. Germline lookup yields CDR1 MNHEY and CDR2 SMNVEV (reference sequence). Trimming cost V 3 bases and J 5 bases, with 9 bases left between them. The CDR3 DNA follows: TGTGCCAGCAGTTTCGACCCGCGAGATACGCAGTATTTT. Amino acids: CASSFDPRDTQYF.

The V and J genes are TRBV14 and TRBJ1-1; D not resolved. Germline CDR1 SGHDN, CDR2 FVKESK. V was pared by 4 bases and J by 3 bases, with 15 bases between. The CDR3 is 15 amino acids. The CDR3 DNA sequence: TGTGCCAGCAGCCTAAGGAGTCCACGGGACACTGAAGCTTTCTTT. Protein sequence: CASSLRSPRDTEAFF.

The rearrangement links TRBV7-9 to TRBJ2-1; a weak D match, TRBD2 (6 bases). The germline V gene has CDR1 SEHNR and CDR2 FQNEAQ (reference sequence). The CDR3 runs 14 residues. Trimming cost V 5 bases and J 2 bases, with 10 bases left between them. The CDR3 coding sequence is TGTGCCAGCAGCCTCGGGGGTACCTACAATGAGCAGTTCTTC. Encoded protein: CASSLGGTYNEQFF.

This clone was picked up a small number of times. V usage is TRBV4-1 and J usage is TRBJ1-1; D may be TRBD1 (6 bases). V lost 6 bases to trimming and J lost 0 bases, with 11 bases between them. This CDR3 region has 14 residues. From germline, CDR1 is MGHRA and CDR2 YSYEKL. The CDR3 DNA is TGCGCCAGCAGTCTTGGGGGGCTGAACACTGAAGCTTTCTTT. Residues: CASSLGGLNTEAFF.

This chain uses TRBV5-1 with TRBJ1-6; 11 bases agree with TRBD1. The V gene end was trimmed by 4 bases and the J gene end by 1 base; junction bases not matched to a gene: 13. The CDR3 is made up of 20 amino acids. CDR1 and CDR2 from the germline V gene are SGHRS and YFSETQ. The CDR3 sequence: CASSLTYLGQGASYNSPLHF. CDR3 coding DNA: TGCGCCAGCAGCCTGACCTATCTTGGACAGGGGGCATCCTATAATTCACCCCTCCACTTT. The complete variable domain, with remaining parts taken from reference TRBV5-1 and TRBJ1-6, reads KAGVTQTPRYLIKTRGQQVTLSCSPISGHRSVSWYQQTPGQGLQFLFEYFSETQRNKGNFPGRFSGRQFSNSRSEMNVSTLELGDSALYLCASSLTYLGQGASYNSPLHFGNGTRLTVT.

This clone was picked up one time. J is TRBJ2-7 and V is TRBV7-9, with TRBD1 matching over 8 bases. In germline, CDR1 is SEHNR, CDR2 FQNEAQ (reference sequence). The CDR3 has 15 residues. J lost 4 bases, V lost 6 bases, and 11 bases had no gene match. CDR3 nucleotides: TGTGCCAGCAGTACAGGGGGGACATTCGGGTACGAGCAGTACTTC. It translates to CASSTGGTFGYEQYF.

The rearrangement uses TRBV5-1 and TRBJ2-1; D unclear. Trimming stripped 4 bases from V and 4 bases from J, with 15 bases between. The CDR3 totals 15 residues. From germline, CDR1 is SGHRS and CDR2 YFSETQ. CDR3 in amino acids: CASSPYQDGYNEQFF. CDR3 sequence (DNA): TGCGCCAGCAGCCCCTACCAGGACGGTTACAATGAGCAGTTCTTC.

The chain links TRBV7-6 to TRBJ2-6, with 7 positions matching TRBD1. CDR3 length equals 19 residues. Germline CDR1 is SGHVS and CDR2 is FNYEAQ. V shed 0 bases, J shed 0 bases, and the junction held 8 bases outside the gene matches. The CDR3: CASSLAGDSLISGANVLTF. The CDR3 DNA reads TGTGCCAGCAGCTTAGCGGGGGACAGCCTTATCTCTGGGGCCAACGTCCTGACTTTC.

This chain uses TRBV25-1 with TRBJ1-4, with D unclear. The CDR3 is 16 amino acids. V lost 5 bases and J lost 4, with 17 bases in between. Looked up from germline, CDR1 is MGHDK and CDR2 is SYGVNS. The CDR3 loop is CASSPSLGGYNEKLFF. For the CDR3, the DNA is TGTGCCAGCAGTCCCAGTTTAGGAGGGTATAATGAAAAACTGTTTTTT.

This clone has a single count. This sequence joins TRBV18 and TRBJ2-3, with TRBD1 matching 10 bases. This CDR3 region has 16 residues. The ends lost 5 bases at V and 2 bases at J; junction bases unmatched: 7. In germline, CDR1 is KGHSH, CDR2 LQKENI. Here the CDR3 reads CASSATGTGATDTQYF. As DNA, the CDR3 is TGTGCCAGCTCAGCTACCGGGACAGGGGCCACAGATACGCAGTATTTT.

The chain uses TRBV29-1 and TRBJ1-5, with a tentative D call TRBD1 (6 bases). This CDR3 comprises 13 residues. V was pared by 4 bases and J by 6 bases, with 13 bases between. Per the germline V gene, CDR1 is SQVTM and CDR2 is ANQGSEA. CDR3 bases: TGCAGCGTTGGCGGGGGGCCAAGTCAGCCCCAGCATTTT. Translation gives CSVGGGPSQPQHF.

V and J are TRBV27 and TRBJ1-2; D gene unclear. The CDR3 runs 13 residues. V shed 7 bases and J shed 2 bases, with 11 bases lying between them. Per the germline V gene, CDR1 is MNHEY and CDR2 is SMNVEV (reference sequence). DNA for the CDR3: TGTGCCAGCAAACGACAAGGGAACTATGGCTACACCTTC. Protein product: CASKRQGNYGYTF.

This clone came up once. The chain recombines TRBV9 with TRBJ2-3; 12 bases align to TRBD2. The V gene's germline CDR1 is SGDLS and CDR2 YYNGEE. This CDR3 has 16 amino acids. The J segment lost 7 bases and the V segment lost 4 bases, leaving 10 bases of the junction unmatched. CDR3 region: CASSSASGGAENTQYF. CDR3 coding DNA: TGTGCCAGCAGCTCTGCTAGCGGGGGGGCTGAAAATACGCAGTATTTT.

This sequence joins TRBV15 and TRBJ2-1, with unresolved D. Trimming took off 1 base at V and 9 bases at J, with 4 bases between the two ends. The CDR3 loop spans 11 amino acids. Germline CDR1 is LNHNV and CDR2 is YYDKDF (reference sequence). The CDR3 DNA reads TGTGCCACCAGCAGAGGGACTGAGCAGTTCTTC. Protein product: CATSRGTEQFF.

The chain links TRBV6-1 to TRBJ2-7; maybe TRBD2 (6 bases). CDR1 is MNHNS, CDR2 SASEGT, per germline. This CDR3 has 13 amino acids. V lost 3 bases to trimming and J lost 2 bases, with 8 bases between them. In nucleotides, the CDR3 is TGTGCCAGCAGTGACGGGACTCCCTACGAGCAGTACTTC. Its translation is CASSDGTPYEQYF.

V is TRBV6-1 and J is TRBJ1-2; D unresolved. Germline loops: CDR1 MNHNS, CDR2 SASEGT. V lost 5 bases and J lost 8, with 9 bases in between. The CDR3 length is 11 residues. This CDR3 reads CASSSYRGYTF. The CDR3 coding sequence is TGTGCCAGCAGTTCTTACAGAGGCTACACCTTC.

As DNA, the CDR3 is TGTGCCAGCAGTGGACAGGGGGTCTACGAGCAGTACTTC. Translating it yields CASSGQGVYEQYF. The chain recombines TRBV2 with TRBJ2-7; 9 nucleotides agree with TRBD1. Germline values: CDR1 SNHLY, CDR2 FYNNEI. Trimming took 4 bases from V and 3 from J; bases not matched to a gene: 1. CDR3 length: 13 amino acids.

Judged by abundance, this clone is medium-sized. J is TRBJ2-5 and V is TRBV5-6, with D perhaps being TRBD1 or TRBD2 (6 bases each). The germline V gene has CDR1 SGHDT and CDR2 YYEEEE. CDR3 size: 13 residues. V dropped 5 bases and J dropped 5 bases, with 13 bases sitting between them. The CDR3 DNA is TGTGCCAGCAGACCGGGGGCGGGGGAGACCCAGTACTTC. This translates into CASRPGAGETQYF.

This chain connects TRBV6-6 to TRBJ2-1; D might be TRBD1 or TRBD2, each matching 5 bases. The CDR3 has 16 amino acids. Germline assignment: CDR1 MNHNY and CDR2 SVGAGI (reference sequence). Trimming cost V 5 bases and J 2 bases, with 16 bases left between them. The CDR3 region has the DNA TGTGCCAGCAGTGCCACCGGGACCGGAGCCTACAATGAGCAGTTCTTC. Translated, it gives CASSATGTGAYNEQFF.

V and J are TRBV19 and TRBJ1-1, with D unclear. The CDR3 covers 14 residues. V lost 6 bases, J lost 3 bases, and 14 bases lay in between. Germline lookup yields CDR1 LNHDA and CDR2 SQIVND (reference sequence). CDR3 DNA: TGTGCCAGTAGGCCCCGGGGATGGTACACTGAAGCTTTCTTT. Translation: CASRPRGWYTEAFF.

The J gene is TRBJ2-7, the V gene TRBV5-4; D not resolved. V lost 0 bases and J 3 bases, leaving 13 bases between the germline ends. In germline, CDR1 is SGHNT, CDR2 YYREEE (reference sequence). This CDR3 is 15 amino acids long. DNA of the CDR3: TGTGCCAGCAGCTTGGGTGGAAAGGACCTCTACGAGCAGTACTTC. This codes for CASSLGGKDLYEQYF.

The chain is built from TRBV10-3 and TRBJ1-1, with 11 positions matching TRBD1. The trim removed 6 bases at V and 2 bases at J, leaving 2 bases unmatched. The V gene's germline CDR1 is ENHRY and CDR2 SYGVKD. The CDR3 runs 14 residues. CDR3 bases: TGTGCCATCAGGGACAGGGGGCGAAACACTGAAGCTTTCTTT. It codes for CAIRDRGRNTEAFF.

This chain links TRBV5-4 with TRBJ2-2, with D uncertain. Deletions cut 9 bases from V and 0 bases from J, with 12 bases between. CDR1 is SGHNT and CDR2 is YYREEE in the germline V gene (reference sequence). The CDR3 spans 14 residues. In DNA form, the CDR3 reads TGTGCCACCCAAAAAGGATCGAACACCGGGGAGCTGTTTTTT. This codes for CATQKGSNTGELFF.

Only one count was recorded for this clone. The CDR3: CAWGRGQGQPQHF. For the CDR3, the DNA is TGTGCCTGGGGCAGGGGGCAAGGTCAGCCCCAGCATTTT. This chain joins TRBV30 and TRBJ1-5; TRBD1 aligns across 8 bases. The CDR3 is 13 residues long. Germline trimming cut 5 bases from V and 6 bases from J; bases unmatched to any gene: 6. The V gene's germline CDR1 is GTSNPN and CDR2 SVGIG (reference sequence).

This clone has only one observation. The chain couples TRBV27 to TRBJ2-7; D unresolved. Germline V gives CDR1 MNHEY, CDR2 SMNVEV (reference sequence). V was trimmed by 9 bases and J by 0 bases, leaving 15 bases between them. CDR3 length equals 14 residues. CDR3: CASRRTDPSYEQYF. The CDR3 bases are TGTGCCAGTCGTCGTACGGACCCCTCCTACGAGCAGTACTTC.

The V call is TRBV19, the J call TRBJ1-4, with D maybe TRBD1 (6 bases). There are 13 residues in the CDR3. Germline lookup yields CDR1 LNHDA and CDR2 SQIVND (reference sequence). The ends were cut back, 8 bases at V and 5 bases at J, with 12 bases in the middle. In DNA form, the CDR3 reads TGTGCCAGTGCAATAGGGGGGAATGAAAAACTGTTTTTT. It specifies CASAIGGNEKLFF.

The chain links TRBV19 to TRBJ1-1, with a tentative D call TRBD1 (5 bases). CDR3 size: 15 residues. The germline gives CDR1 LNHDA, CDR2 SQIVND (reference sequence). Trimming stripped 6 bases from V and 1 base from J, with 15 bases between. The CDR3, as DNA: TGTGCCAGTAGGAGTACCAGGGTGGAGAACACTGAAGCTTTCTTT. It yields the protein CASRSTRVENTEAFF. Using reference TRBV19 and TRBJ1-1 for the parts outside the CDR3, the full variable domain is DGGITQSPKYLFRKEGQNVTLSCEQNLNHDAMYWYRQDPGQGLRLIYYSQIVNDFQKGDIAEGYSVSREKKESFPLTVTSAQKNPTAFYLCASRSTRVENTEAFFGQGTRLTVV.

The chain has TRBV5-4 and TRBJ2-2; 11 bases agree with TRBD2. The CDR3 covers 16 residues. The junction had 7 bases not matched to a gene; V was cut back by 5 bases and J by 4 bases. The germline CDR1 and CDR2 sequences are SGHNT and YYREEE (reference sequence). CDR3 in DNA: TGTGCCAGCAGGTTGACTAGCGGGGTACTCACCGGGGAGCTGTTTTTT. It translates to CASRLTSGVLTGELFF.

This chain connects TRBV15 to TRBJ2-7; D not resolved. Germline CDR1 LNHNV, CDR2 YYDKDF (reference sequence). This CDR3 spans 17 amino acids. V was clipped by 0 bases and J by 1 base, with 16 bases between them. CDR3 residues: CATSRDRLTVLSYEQYF. The DNA of the CDR3 is TGTGCCACCAGCAGAGATCGATTAACAGTTTTGTCCTACGAGCAGTACTTC.